This is a list of T cell receptor beta chains from one sample in a study of beta chain features in type 1 diabetes. This table comes from immunoSEQ multiplex PCR, and its TCRdb copy is limited to in-frame clones, with some not included. Of hundreds of thousands of clones in the sample, 11% to 15% are singletons; the top ten hold 0.03% to 0.04%. Sequenced sample: naive CD4+ T cells from blood. All receptors come from a young man with type 1 diabetes. The CDR3 runs from the conserved cysteine through the conserved F or W. The D gene is left open where the match is weak. The size field is filled for only some rows; it gives once, few, many or a size class.

D gene	J gene	clone size	V gene	CDR3 DNA	CDR3 protein
.	TRBJ2-7	few	TRBV25-1	TGTGCCAGCAGCGGAAGGGGGGGCTACGAGCAGTACTTC	CASSGRGGYEQYF
.	TRBJ2-5	few	TRBV28	TGTGCCAGCAGTTCACCCCAGGGACGCGGGGAGACCCAGTACTTC	CASSSPQGRGETQYF
.	TRBJ2-7	.	TRBV6-1	TGTGCCAGCAGTGGCGGGGTGGGCTACGAGCAGTACTTC	CASSGGVGYEQYF
.	TRBJ2-1	.	TRBV9	TGTGCCAGCAGCGTGGGGTACGAGGATGAGCAGTTCTTC	CASSVGYEDEQFF
TRBD1	TRBJ1-4	few	TRBV15	TGTGCCACCAGCAGAGGTATAGGGACAGAGAATGAAAAACTGTTTTTT	CATSRGIGTENEKLFF
.	TRBJ2-7	few	TRBV4-1	TGCGCCAGCAGCCAAGGAAACGAGCAGTACTTC	CASSQGNEQYF
.	TRBJ1-5	few	TRBV7-2	TGTGCCAGCAGCTTGGGGGAACAGCCCCAGCATTTT	CASSLGEQPQHF
.	TRBJ1-2	.	TRBV5-1	TGCGCCAGCAGCTCCGACGCGCAAGGCTACACCTTC	CASSSDAQGYTF
.	TRBJ2-5	few	TRBV7-9	TGTGCCAGCAGCTTAGTTCTACCGGGGGACTTC	CASSLVLPGDF
TRBD2	TRBJ2-1	few	TRBV7-2	TGTGCCAGCAGCCGCGGACTAGCGGGGAACAATGAGCAGTTCTTC	CASSRGLAGNNEQFF
TRBD2	TRBJ2-1	few	TRBV7-9	TGTGCCAGCAGCATCGGGACTAGCTTTTACAATGAGCAGTTCTTC	CASSIGTSFYNEQFF
TRBD1	TRBJ2-1	.	TRBV6-5	TGTGCCAGCAGTTTCGACAGGGGAACGAATGAGCAGTTCTTC	CASSFDRGTNEQFF
.	TRBJ1-5	.	TRBV2	TGTGCCAGCAGTGAGGGGGGCAATCAGCCCCAGCATTTT	CASSEGGNQPQHF